This T cell receptor (beta chain) stems from a study of cytomegalovirus exposure and HLA in healthy donors. The PCR employed 60 Vbeta primers together with 13 Jbeta primers. Only in-frame clones appear in the TCRdb table, and some are missing; sequencing was by immunoSEQ multiplex PCR. The sample carries over 150,000 clones, about 80% recorded once. V lost 5 bases and J lost 8; bases outside the gene matches: 10. CDR1 and CDR2 (germline): SQVTM, ANQGSEA. The CDR3 covers 14 residues. General study points: Later, an analysis showed that TCR beta chains associated with HLA were more clonally expanded than others that were equally common. Per a prior analysis, the majority of TCR beta V segments were productive roughly 87% or roughly 30% of the time. HLA alleles were associated with fewer than 20,000 TCR beta sequences in a later analysis at 0.05 false discovery rate. Researchers reportedly found TCR beta sequences accurately predicted most subjects' HLA-A and HLA-B alleles.

Comments on this clone: The antigen is not known.

The TCR originated in a woman between 45 and 65 years old in good health and CMV-seronegative. Specimen: PBMCs. V gene TRBV29-1 combines with J gene TRBJ2-1; 9 bases are shared with TRBD2. The CDR3 loop is CSVRRGGRGDEQFF. The CDR3 coding sequence is TGCAGCGTTAGGCGGGGGGGCCGAGGTGATGAGCAGTTCTTC.